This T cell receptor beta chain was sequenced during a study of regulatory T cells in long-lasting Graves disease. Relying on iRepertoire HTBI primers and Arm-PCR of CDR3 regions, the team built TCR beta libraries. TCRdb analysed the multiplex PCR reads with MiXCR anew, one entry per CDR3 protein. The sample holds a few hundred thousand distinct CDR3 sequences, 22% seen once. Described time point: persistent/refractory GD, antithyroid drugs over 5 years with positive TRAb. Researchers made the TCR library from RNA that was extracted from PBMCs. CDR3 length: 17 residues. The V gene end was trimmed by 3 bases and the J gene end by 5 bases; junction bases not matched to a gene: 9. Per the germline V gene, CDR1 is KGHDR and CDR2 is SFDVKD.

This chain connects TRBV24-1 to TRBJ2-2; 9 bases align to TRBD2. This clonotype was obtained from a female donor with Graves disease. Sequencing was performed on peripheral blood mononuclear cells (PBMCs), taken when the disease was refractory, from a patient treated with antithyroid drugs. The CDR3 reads CATSDPTSGKATGELFF. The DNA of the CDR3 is TGTGCCACCAGTGATCCGACTAGCGGCAAGGCGACCGGGGAGCTGTTTTTT.